These 12 T cell receptor beta chains came from one sample sequenced in a study of regulatory T cells in long-lasting Graves disease. For TCR beta, libraries came from iRepertoire HTBI primers and Arm-PCR of CDR3 regions. TCRdb itself ran the multiplex PCR reads through MiXCR, one entry per CDR3 protein. The profile covers 400,000 to 500,000 distinct CDR3 sequences, with roughly 17% appearing a single time and about 23% taken by the ten largest. Time point: newly diagnosed GD, antithyroid drugs for less than 3 months. Extracted PBMC RNA gave rise to the TCR library. Separately, the same data were catalogued under a study of T cells in Graves' hyperthyroidism and ophthalmopathy.

Source: peripheral blood mononuclear cells (PBMCs), taken at new diagnosis, from a patient treated with antithyroid drugs. These receptors all stem from a woman between 18 and 30 years old with Graves disease.

This clonotype was recorded many times. V usage is TRBV2 and J usage is TRBJ2-1; unclear D gene. With 4 bases removed from V and 10 bases from J, the gap between germline ends came to 11 bases. This CDR3 spans 12 amino acids. Germline loops: CDR1 SNHLY, CDR2 FYNNEI. CDR3 protein: CASSVLQLEQFF. The CDR3 nucleotides read TGTGCCAGCAGTGTATTGCAGTTGGAGCAGTTCTTC.

This clonotype was seen repeatedly, ten times or more. The chain is built from TRBV6-5 and TRBJ1-1; 7 nucleotides line up with TRBD1. V dropped 0 bases and J dropped 0; count of bases not matched to a gene: 1. CDR3 size: 15 residues. CDR1 MNHEY and CDR2 SVGAGI come from the germline V gene. The CDR3 sequence: CASSYSTGLNTEAFF. The CDR3 DNA reads TGTGCCAGCAGTTACTCGACAGGGTTGAACACTGAAGCTTTCTTT.

This clonotype appeared many times. The V call is TRBV12-3 or TRBV12-4, the J call TRBJ2-3; 11 nucleotides match TRBD2. Germline trimming cut 3 bases from V and 5 bases from J; bases unmatched to any gene: 4. This CDR3 is built from 15 residues. In DNA form, the CDR3 reads TGTGCCAGCAGTTTGACTAGCGGGATAAGAGATACGCAGTATTTT. This translates into CASSLTSGIRDTQYF.

In its sample, this clonotype was seen many times. This rearrangement joins TRBV6-5 to TRBJ2-1; 10 bases fit TRBD2. CDR1 is MNHEY and CDR2 is SVGAGI in the germline V gene. The V segment lost 3 bases and the J segment 1 base; nucleotides outside the gene matches: 18. This CDR3 is built from 21 residues. CDR3 residues: CASSYQGGVHGSGRSYNEQFF. DNA for the CDR3: TGTGCCAGCAGTTATCAGGGGGGCGTCCATGGTAGCGGGAGGTCCTACAATGAGCAGTTCTTC.

This clonotype came up a few times. This may be a read error, as it is one base from a much larger clone. This CDR3 fails to terminate in the conserved phenylalanine or tryptophan, so it likely reflects a read error. The chain joins TRBV20-1 to TRBJ2-3; unclear D gene. The V gene's germline CDR1 is DFQATT and CDR2 SNEGSKA (reference sequence). V lost 3 bases and J 7 bases, leaving 11 bases between the germline ends. This CDR3 region has 12 residues. CDR3 region: CSARASSYTQYL. CDR3 in DNA: TGCAGTGCTAGGGCTAGTTCATATACGCAGTATTTA.

The V gene is TRBV7-8, the J gene TRBJ2-1, with 7 positions matching TRBD2. Trimming took 3 bases from V and 2 from J; bases not matched to a gene: 4. The CDR3 has 15 residues. Germline assignment: CDR1 SGHVS and CDR2 FQNEAQ. In DNA form, the CDR3 reads TGTGCCAGCAGCTTTAGAGCGGGGCCCTACAATGAGCAGTTCTTC. Protein product: CASSFRAGPYNEQFF.

The sample holds a few counts of this clonotype. CDR3 DNA: TGTGCCAGTACAGGGGGGGGTAGTGTTCAGCCCCAGCATTTT. It codes for CASTGGGSVQPQHF. This chain connects TRBV28 to TRBJ1-5; 8 bases map to TRBD1. The CDR3 contains 14 residues. The germline gives CDR1 MDHEN, CDR2 SYDVKM. The J segment lost 6 bases and the V segment lost 9 bases, leaving 10 bases of the junction unmatched.

In its sample, this clonotype was seen many times. J is TRBJ2-2 and V is TRBV29-1; 11 bases are a match to TRBD1. After removal of 4 bases from V and 8 bases from J, the junction contained 6 bases not matched to a gene. The CDR3 covers 14 residues. CDR1 and CDR2 (germline): SQVTM, ANQGSEA. DNA of the CDR3: TGCAGCGTTGGGACAGGGGGCGCAGGGGGGGAGCTGTTTTTT. It yields the protein CSVGTGGAGGELFF.

V and J are TRBV9 and TRBJ1-4; maybe TRBD1 (6 bases). Germline V gives CDR1 SGDLS, CDR2 YYNGEE. Trimming pared 2 bases from V and 3 bases from J, leaving 8 bases between. This CDR3 has 14 residues. The CDR3 region is CASSVTGSNEKLFF. In DNA form, the CDR3 reads TGTGCCAGCAGCGTCACAGGGTCTAATGAAAAACTGTTTTTT.

This clonotype was picked up many times. In DNA form, the CDR3 reads TGTGCCAGCAACCCGCCCGGGACAGGGAAAAACGAGCAGTACTTC. It is translated as CASNPPGTGKNEQYF. The rearrangement links TRBV28 to TRBJ2-7, with 9 bases lining up with TRBD1. V was clipped by 7 bases and J by 5 bases; unmatched bases: 12. The CDR3 loop spans 15 amino acids. Germline assignment: CDR1 MDHEN and CDR2 SYDVKM. Filled out from reference TRBV28 and TRBJ2-7, the complete variable domain reads DVKVTQSSRYLVKRTGEKVFLECVQDMDHENMFWYRQDPGLGLRLIYFSYDVKMKEKGDIPEGYSVSREKKERFSLILESASTNQTSMYLCASNPPGTGKNEQYFGPGTRLTVT.

This clonotype was detected a few times. The rearrangement links TRBV2 to TRBJ1-5; 7 nucleotides line up with TRBD1. The CDR3 has 15 amino acids. Losses at the gene ends were 6 bases for V and 0 bases for J; bases not matched to a gene: 5. The germline V gene encodes CDR1 SNHLY and CDR2 FYNNEI. CDR3 DNA sequence: TGTGCCAGCAGGCCCGGGACAGTTAGCAATCAGCCCCAGCATTTT. Its translation is CASRPGTVSNQPQHF. Complete variable domain (other parts from reference TRBV2 and TRBJ1-5): EPEVTQTPSHQVTQMGQEVILRCVPISNHLYFYWYRQILGQKVEFLVSFYNNEISEKSEIFDDQFSVERPDGSNFTLKIRSTKLEDSAMYFCASRPGTVSNQPQHFGDGTRLSIL.

This clonotype was counted once. Being one base from a much bigger clone, this may be a read error. The CDR3 end shows no conserved phenylalanine or tryptophan, and so a read error is likely. The V gene is TRBV7-3, the J gene TRBJ2-5; 7 nucleotides match TRBD2. This CDR3 is built from 11 residues. Germline CDR1 and CDR2: SGHTA and FQGTGA. J was trimmed by 4 bases and V by 9 bases; bases with no gene match: 2. The chain's CDR3 is CASGEGETQYL. The CDR3 DNA follows: TGTGCCAGTGGGGAGGGAGAGACCCAGTACCTC.